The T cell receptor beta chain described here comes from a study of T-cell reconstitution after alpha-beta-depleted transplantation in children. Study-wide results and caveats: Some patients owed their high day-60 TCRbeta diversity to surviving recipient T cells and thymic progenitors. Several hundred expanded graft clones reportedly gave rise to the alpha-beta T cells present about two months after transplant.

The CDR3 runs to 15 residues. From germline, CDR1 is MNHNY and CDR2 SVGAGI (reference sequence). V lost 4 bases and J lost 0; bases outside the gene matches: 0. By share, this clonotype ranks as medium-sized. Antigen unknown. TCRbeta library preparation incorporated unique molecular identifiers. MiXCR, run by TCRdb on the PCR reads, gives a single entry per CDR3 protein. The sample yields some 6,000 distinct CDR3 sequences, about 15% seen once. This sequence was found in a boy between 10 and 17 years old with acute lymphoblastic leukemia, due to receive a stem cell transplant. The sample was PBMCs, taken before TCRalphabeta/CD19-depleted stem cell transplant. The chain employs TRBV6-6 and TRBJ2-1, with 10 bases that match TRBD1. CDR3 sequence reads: CASSWTGGSYNEQFF. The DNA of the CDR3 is TGTGCCAGCAGTTGGACAGGGGGCTCCTACAATGAGCAGTTCTTC.